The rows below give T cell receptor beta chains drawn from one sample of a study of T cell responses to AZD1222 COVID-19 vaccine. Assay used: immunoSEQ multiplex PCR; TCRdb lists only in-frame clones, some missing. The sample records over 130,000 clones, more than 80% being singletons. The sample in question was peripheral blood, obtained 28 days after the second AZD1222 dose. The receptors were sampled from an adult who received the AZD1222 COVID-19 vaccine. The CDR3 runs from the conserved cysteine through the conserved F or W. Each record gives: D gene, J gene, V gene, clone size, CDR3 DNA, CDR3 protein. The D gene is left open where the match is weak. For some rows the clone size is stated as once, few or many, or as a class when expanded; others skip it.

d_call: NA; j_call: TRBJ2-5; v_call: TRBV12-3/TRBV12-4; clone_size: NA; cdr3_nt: TGTGCCAGCGGCCGCAGGGCCCCGGGGACCCAGTACTTC; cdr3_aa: CASGRRAPGTQYF
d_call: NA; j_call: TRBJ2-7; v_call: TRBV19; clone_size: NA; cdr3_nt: TGTGCCAGTAGTTCGGGGTTCGGCTACGAGCAGTACTTC; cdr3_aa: CASSSGFGYEQYF
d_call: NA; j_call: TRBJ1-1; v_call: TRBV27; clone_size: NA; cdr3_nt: TGTGCCAGCAGTTCCGGAAGCTGGTATGGGAACACTGAAGCTTTCTTT; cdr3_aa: CASSSGSWYGNTEAFF
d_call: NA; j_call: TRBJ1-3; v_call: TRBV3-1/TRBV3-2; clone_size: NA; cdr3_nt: TGTGCCAGCAGCCAAGTTTTCTCTGGAAACACCATATATTTT; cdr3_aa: CASSQVFSGNTIYF
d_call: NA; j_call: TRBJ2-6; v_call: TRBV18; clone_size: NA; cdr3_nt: TGTGCCAGCTCACCAGCATCTGGGGCCAACGTCCTGACTTTC; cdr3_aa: CASSPASGANVLTF
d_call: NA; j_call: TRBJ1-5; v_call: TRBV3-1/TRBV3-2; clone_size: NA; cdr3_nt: TGTGCCAGCAGCCATACTAGCAATCAGCCCCAGCATTTT; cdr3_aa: CASSHTSNQPQHF
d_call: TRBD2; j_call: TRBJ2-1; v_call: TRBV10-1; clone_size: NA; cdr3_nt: TGCGCCAGCAGTGACCCGGGACTAGCGCATAAGCAGTTCTTC; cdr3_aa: CASSDPGLAHKQFF
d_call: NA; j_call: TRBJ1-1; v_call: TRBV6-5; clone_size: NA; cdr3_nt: TGTGCCAGCAGGCCCAAGGGAACTGAAGCTTTCTTT; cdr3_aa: CASRPKGTEAFF
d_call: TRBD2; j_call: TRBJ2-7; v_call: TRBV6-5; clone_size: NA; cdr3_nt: TGTGCCAGCAGTTCGGCTAGCGGGACCTCCTCCTACGAGCAGTACTTC; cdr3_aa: CASSSASGTSSYEQYF
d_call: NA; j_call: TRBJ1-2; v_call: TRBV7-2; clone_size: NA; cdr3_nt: TGTGCCAGCAGCTTAGACGGCAGCTTAAACTATGGCTACACCTTC; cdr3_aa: CASSLDGSLNYGYTF
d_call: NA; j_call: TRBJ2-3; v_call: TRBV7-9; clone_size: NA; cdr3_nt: TGTGCCAGCAGCCTCCGCACAGATACGCAGTATTTT; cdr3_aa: CASSLRTDTQYF
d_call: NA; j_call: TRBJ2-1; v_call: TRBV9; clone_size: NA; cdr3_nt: TGTGCCAGCAGCGTAGTGAACACGGCGACGTTCTTC; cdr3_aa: CASSVVNTATFF
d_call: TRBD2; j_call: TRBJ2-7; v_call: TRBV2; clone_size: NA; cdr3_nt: TGTGCCAGCAGTGAGGCTAGCGGGAGAATGAGAAACGAGCAGTACTTC; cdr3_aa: CASSEASGRMRNEQYF
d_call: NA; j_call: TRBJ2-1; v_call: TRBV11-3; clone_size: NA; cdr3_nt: TGTGCCAGCAGCCCCTCTGCGAGCTCCTACAATGAGCAGTTCTTC; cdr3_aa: CASSPSASSYNEQFF
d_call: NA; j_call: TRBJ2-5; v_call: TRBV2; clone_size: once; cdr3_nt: TGTGCCAGCAATAAGGGGGGTGTCGAGACCCAGTACTTC; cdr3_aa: CASNKGGVETQYF
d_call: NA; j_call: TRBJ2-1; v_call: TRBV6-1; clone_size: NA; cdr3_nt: TGTGCCAGCAGTGAAGCGCTTGCAGAGTACAATGAGCAGTTCTTC; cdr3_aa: CASSEALAEYNEQFF
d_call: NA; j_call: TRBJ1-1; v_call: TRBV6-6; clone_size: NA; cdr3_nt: TGTGCCAGCAGTTACGCTGGGTCGGGGGTCACTGAAGCTTTCTTT; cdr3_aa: CASSYAGSGVTEAFF
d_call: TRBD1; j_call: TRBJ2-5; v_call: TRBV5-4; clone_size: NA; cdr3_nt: TGTGCCAGCAGCTGGACAGGGGGTGGAGAGACCCAGTACTTC; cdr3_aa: CASSWTGGGETQYF
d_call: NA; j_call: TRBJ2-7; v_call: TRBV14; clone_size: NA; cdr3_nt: TGTGCCAGCAGCCACGGGTCCGGCAGGACACATGCCCCCTACGAGCAGTACTTC; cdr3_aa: CASSHGSGRTHAPYEQYF
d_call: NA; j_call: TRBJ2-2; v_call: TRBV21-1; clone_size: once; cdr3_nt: TGTGCCAGCAGCTTACACAGGACAGGGGGTCAACTGGGGGAGCTGTTTTTT; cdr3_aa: CASSLHRTGGQLGELFF
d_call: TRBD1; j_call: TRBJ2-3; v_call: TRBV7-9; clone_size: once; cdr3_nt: TGTGCCAGCAGCGGACCGGGACAGGGGGATACGCAGTATTTT; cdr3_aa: CASSGPGQGDTQYF
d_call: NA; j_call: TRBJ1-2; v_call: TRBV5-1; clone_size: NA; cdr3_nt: TGCGCCAGCAGACGGGAGGCAGCGTATGGCTACACCTTC; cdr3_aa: CASRREAAYGYTF
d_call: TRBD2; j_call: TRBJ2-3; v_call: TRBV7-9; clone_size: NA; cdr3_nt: TGTGCCAGCAGCTTAGCGAAGCGGGGAGATTCAGATACGCAGTATTTT; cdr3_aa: CASSLAKRGDSDTQYF
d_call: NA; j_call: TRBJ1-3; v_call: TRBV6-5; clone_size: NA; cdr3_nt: TGTGCCAGCACCGGGGGGGGTGGAAACACCATATATTTT; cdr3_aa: CASTGGGGNTIYF
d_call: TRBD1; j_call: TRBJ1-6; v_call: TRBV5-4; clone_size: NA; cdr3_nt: TGTGCCAGCAGCTGGGGGCCGGGACAGGGGGCTGGAGCACCCCTCCACTTT; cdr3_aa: CASSWGPGQGAGAPLHF
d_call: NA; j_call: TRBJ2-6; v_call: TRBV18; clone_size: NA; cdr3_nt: TGTGCCAGCTCACCACCGATGGCAACCTCTGGGGCCAACGTCCTGACTTTC; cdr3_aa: CASSPPMATSGANVLTF
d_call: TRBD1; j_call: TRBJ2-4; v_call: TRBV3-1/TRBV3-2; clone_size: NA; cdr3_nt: TGTGCCAGCAGCCCAGTGGGGACAGGACCCAAAAACATTCAGTACTTC; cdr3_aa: CASSPVGTGPKNIQYF
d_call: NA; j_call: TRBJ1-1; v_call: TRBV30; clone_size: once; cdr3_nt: TGTGCCTGGGATAGAGTTAACACTGAAGCTTTCTTT; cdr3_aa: CAWDRVNTEAFF
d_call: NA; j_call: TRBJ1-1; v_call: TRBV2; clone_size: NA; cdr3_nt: TGTGCCAGCAGTGAAGAGGGGAACACTGAAGCTTTCTTT; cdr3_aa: CASSEEGNTEAFF
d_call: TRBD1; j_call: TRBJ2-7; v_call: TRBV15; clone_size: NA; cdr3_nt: TGTGCCACCAGCAGAGCCGGGACAGCCTCCTACGAGCAGTACTTC; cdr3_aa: CATSRAGTASYEQYF
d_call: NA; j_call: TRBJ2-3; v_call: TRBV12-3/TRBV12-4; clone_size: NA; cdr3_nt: TGTGCCAGCAGACAGACAGCCCGGCAGTATTTT; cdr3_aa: CASRQTARQYF
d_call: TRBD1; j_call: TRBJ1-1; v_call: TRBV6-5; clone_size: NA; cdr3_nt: TGTGCCAGCAGTTACTCGTCCCAGGGGGCGGTCACTGAAGCTTTCTTT; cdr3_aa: CASSYSSQGAVTEAFF
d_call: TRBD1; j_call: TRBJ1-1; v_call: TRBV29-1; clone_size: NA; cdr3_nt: TGCAGCGTTGCACCAGGGGGCTTCGCTGAAGCTTTCTTT; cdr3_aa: CSVAPGGFAEAFF
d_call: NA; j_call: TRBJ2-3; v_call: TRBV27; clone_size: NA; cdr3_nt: TGTGCCAGCAGTCCAGGACAAGGGCTCGCAGATACGCAGTATTTT; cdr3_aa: CASSPGQGLADTQYF
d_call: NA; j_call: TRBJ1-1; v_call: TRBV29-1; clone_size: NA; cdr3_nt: TGCAGCGGGGGGGACACTGAAGCTTTCTTT; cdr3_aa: CSGGDTEAFF
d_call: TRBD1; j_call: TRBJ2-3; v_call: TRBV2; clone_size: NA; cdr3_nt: TGTGCTTGCAGCGCCACAGGGGGCCGTCCAGATACGCAGTATTTT; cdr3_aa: CACSATGGRPDTQYF
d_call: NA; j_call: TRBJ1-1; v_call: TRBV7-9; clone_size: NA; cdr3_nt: TGTGCCAGCAGTCCGAGGGGTTACACTGAAGCTTTCTTT; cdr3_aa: CASSPRGYTEAFF
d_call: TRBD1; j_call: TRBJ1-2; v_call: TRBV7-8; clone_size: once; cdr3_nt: TGTGCCAGCAGCCTACGACAGGGTACTACCTATGGCTACACCTTC; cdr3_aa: CASSLRQGTTYGYTF
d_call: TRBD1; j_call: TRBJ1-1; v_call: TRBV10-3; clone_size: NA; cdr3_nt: TGTGCCATCAGGCACAGGGGAGATACTGAAGCTTTCTTT; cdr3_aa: CAIRHRGDTEAFF
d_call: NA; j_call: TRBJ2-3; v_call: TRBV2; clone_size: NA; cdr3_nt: TGTGCCAGCAGTGAAGCGGGGGGCTCGGATACGCAGTATTTT; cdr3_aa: CASSEAGGSDTQYF
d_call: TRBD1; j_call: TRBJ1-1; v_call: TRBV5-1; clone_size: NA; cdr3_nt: TGCGCCAGCAGCCCGGGACAGGGTGGGTTGAACACTGAAGCTTTCTTT; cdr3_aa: CASSPGQGGLNTEAFF
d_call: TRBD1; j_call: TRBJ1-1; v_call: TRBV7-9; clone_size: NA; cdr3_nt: TGTGCCAGCAGTTTTCGGGACAGGGGGAACACTGAAGCTTTCTTT; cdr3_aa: CASSFRDRGNTEAFF
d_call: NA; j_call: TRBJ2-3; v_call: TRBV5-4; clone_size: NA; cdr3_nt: TGTGCCAGCAGCTCACCCAGCGCAGATACGCAGTATTTT; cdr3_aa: CASSSPSADTQYF
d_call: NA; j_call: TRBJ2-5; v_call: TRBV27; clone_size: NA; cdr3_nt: TGTGCCAGCAGTCCGGGACGGCATTACCAAGAGACCCAGTACTTC; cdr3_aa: CASSPGRHYQETQYF
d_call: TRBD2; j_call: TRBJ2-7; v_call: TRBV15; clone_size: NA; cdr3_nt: TGTGCCACCAGCTACGGACTAGCCTCAGAGTACGAGCAGTACTTC; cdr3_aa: CATSYGLASEYEQYF
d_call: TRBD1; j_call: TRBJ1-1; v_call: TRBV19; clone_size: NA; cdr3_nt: TGTGCCAGTAGTTCCCCGGGAGGGGGCTTTATCACTGAAGCTTTCTTT; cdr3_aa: CASSSPGGGFITEAFF
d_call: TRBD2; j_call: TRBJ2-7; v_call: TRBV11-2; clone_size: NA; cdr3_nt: TGTGCCAGCAGCTTAGGGGGGGGTGGTATAGCGGGAATATACGAGCAGTACTTC; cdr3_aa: CASSLGGGGIAGIYEQYF
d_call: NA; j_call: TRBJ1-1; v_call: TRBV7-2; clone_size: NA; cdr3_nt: TGTGCCAGCAGCTTACAGGAGGTACTCAACACTGAAGCTTTCTTT; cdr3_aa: CASSLQEVLNTEAFF
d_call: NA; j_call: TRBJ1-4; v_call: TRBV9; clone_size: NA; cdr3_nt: TGTGCCAGCAGCGTAGCTGGGCTTAATGAAAAACTGTTTTTT; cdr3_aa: CASSVAGLNEKLFF
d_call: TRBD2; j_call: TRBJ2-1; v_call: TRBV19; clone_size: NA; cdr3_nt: TGTGCCAGTACCACTAGCGTTTCCTACAATGAGCAGTTCTTC; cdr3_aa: CASTTSVSYNEQFF
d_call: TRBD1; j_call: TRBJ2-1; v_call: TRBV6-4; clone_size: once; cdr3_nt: TGTGCCAGCAGCAGGACAGGGGACAATGAGCAGTTCTTC; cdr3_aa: CASSRTGDNEQFF